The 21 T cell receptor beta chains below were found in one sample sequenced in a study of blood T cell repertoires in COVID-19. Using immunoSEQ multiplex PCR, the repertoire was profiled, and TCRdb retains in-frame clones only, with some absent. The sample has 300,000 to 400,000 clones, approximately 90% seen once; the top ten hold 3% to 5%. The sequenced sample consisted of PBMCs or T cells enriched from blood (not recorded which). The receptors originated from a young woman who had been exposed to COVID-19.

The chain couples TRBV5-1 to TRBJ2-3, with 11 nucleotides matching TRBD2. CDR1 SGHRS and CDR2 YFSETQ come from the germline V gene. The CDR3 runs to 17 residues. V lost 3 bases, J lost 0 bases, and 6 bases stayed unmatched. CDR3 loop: CASSWPIAGGSTDTQYF. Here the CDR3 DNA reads TGCGCCAGCAGCTGGCCAATAGCGGGGGGGAGCACAGATACGCAGTATTTT.

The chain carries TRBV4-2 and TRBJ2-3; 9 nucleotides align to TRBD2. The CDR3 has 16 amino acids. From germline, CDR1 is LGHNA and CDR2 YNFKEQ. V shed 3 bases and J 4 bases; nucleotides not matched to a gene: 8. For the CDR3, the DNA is TGTGCCAGCAGCCAGAGTGCGCGGGGGGGCTCAGATACGCAGTATTTT. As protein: CASSQSARGGSDTQYF.

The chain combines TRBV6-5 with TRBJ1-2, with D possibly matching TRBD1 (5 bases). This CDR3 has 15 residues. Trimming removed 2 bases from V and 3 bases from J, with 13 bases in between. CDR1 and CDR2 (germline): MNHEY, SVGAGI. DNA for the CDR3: TGTGCCAGCAGTTACCGACAGCCTTGGGACTATGGCTACACCTTC. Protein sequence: CASSYRQPWDYGYTF.

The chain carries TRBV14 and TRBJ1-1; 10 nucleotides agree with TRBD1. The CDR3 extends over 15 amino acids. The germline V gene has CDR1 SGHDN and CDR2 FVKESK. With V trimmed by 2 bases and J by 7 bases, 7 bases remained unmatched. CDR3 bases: TGTGCCAGCAGCCAACGGGGACAGGGGTGGAATGAAGCTTTCTTT. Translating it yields CASSQRGQGWNEAFF.

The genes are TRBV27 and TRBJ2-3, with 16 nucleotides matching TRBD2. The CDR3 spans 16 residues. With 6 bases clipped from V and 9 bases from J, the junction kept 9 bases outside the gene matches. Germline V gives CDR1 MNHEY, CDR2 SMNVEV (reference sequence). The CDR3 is CASSPSGGLAGGTQYF. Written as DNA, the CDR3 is TGTGCCAGCAGCCCCTCCGGGGGACTAGCGGGGGGGACGCAGTATTTT.

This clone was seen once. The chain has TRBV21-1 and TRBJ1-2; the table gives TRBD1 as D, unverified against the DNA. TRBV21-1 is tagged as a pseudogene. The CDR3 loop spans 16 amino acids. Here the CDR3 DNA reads TGTGCCAGCAGCATAGGACAGGGACCCCGCGTTCGCGGCTACACCTTC. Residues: CASSIGQGPRVRGYTF.

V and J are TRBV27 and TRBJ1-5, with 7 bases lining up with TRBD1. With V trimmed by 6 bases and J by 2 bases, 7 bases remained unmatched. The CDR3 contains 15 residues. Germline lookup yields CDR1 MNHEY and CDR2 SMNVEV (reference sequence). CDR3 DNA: TGTGCCAGCAGAGGACAGGACGCGGGCAATCAGCCCCAGCATTTT. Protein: CASRGQDAGNQPQHF.

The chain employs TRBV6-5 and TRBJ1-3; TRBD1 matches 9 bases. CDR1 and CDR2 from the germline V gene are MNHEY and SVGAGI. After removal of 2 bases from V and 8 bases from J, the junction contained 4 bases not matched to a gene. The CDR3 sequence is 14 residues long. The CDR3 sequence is CASSYGDREDTIYF. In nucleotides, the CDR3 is TGTGCCAGCAGTTACGGGGACAGGGAGGACACCATATATTTT.

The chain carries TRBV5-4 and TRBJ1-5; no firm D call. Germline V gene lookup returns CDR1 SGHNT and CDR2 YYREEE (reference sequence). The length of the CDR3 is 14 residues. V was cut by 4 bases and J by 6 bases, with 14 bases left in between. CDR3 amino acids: CASSIRGSRQPQHF. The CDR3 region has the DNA TGTGCCAGCAGCATCCGCGGCTCCCGTCAGCCCCAGCATTTT.

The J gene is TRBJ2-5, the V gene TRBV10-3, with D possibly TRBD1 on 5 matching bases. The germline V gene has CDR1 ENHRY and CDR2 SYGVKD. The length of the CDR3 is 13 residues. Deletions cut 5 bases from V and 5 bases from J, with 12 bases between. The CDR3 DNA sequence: TGTGCCATCAGTAGTACAGGTTTGGAGACCCAGTACTTC. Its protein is CAISSTGLETQYF.

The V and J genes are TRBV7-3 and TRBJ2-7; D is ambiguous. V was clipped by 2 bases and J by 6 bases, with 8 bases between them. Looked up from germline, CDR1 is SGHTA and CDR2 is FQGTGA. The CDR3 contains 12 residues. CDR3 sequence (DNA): TGTGCCAGCAGCTTACGTCCTCTCGAGCAGTACTTC. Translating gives CASSLRPLEQYF.

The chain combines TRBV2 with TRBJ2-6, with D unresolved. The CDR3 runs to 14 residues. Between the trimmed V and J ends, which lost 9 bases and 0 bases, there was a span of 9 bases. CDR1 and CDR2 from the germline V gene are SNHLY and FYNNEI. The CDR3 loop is CARIDNSGANVLTF. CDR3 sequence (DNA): TGTGCCAGGATAGACAACTCTGGGGCCAACGTCCTGACTTTC.

CDR3 DNA: TGTGCCAGCAGCCGGACAGAGGAAGGGAATCAGCCCCAGCATTTT. Its protein product is CASSRTEEGNQPQHF. V usage is TRBV2 and J usage is TRBJ1-5; possibly TRBD1 for D (6 bases). The V gene's germline CDR1 is SNHLY and CDR2 FYNNEI. V lost 6 bases and J 4 bases, leaving 16 bases between the germline ends. The CDR3 is 15 residues long.

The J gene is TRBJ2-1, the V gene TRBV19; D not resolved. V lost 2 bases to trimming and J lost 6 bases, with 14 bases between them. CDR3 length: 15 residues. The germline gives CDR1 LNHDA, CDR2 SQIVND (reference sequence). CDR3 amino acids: CASSIRPGLINEQFF. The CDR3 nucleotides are TGTGCCAGTAGTATACGGCCTGGGCTTATCAATGAGCAGTTCTTC.

CDR3: CASRTTGYGYTF. DNA of the CDR3: TGTGCCAGTAGAACGACGGGCTATGGCTACACCTTC. The chain joins TRBV19 to TRBJ1-2; no firm D call. In germline, CDR1 is LNHDA, CDR2 SQIVND (reference sequence). The ends were cut back, 6 bases at V and 4 bases at J, with 9 bases in the middle. The CDR3 spans 12 residues.

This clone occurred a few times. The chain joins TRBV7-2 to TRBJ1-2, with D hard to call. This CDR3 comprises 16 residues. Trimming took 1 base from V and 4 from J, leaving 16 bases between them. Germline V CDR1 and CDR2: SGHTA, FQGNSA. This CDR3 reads CASSLVLVATPYGYTF. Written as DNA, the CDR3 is TGTGCCAGCAGCTTAGTGCTTGTGGCCACACCCTATGGCTACACCTTC.

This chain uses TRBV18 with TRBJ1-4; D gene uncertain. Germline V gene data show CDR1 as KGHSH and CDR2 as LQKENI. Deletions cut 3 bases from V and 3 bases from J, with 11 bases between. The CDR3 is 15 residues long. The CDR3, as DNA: TGTGCCAGCTCACCCGGTATCGGGTCTAATGAAAAACTGTTTTTT. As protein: CASSPGIGSNEKLFF.

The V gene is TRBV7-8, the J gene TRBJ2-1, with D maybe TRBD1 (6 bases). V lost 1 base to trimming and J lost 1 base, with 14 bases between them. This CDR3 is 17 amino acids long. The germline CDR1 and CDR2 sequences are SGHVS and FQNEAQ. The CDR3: CASSLGGGSVSYNEQFF. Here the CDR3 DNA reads TGTGCCAGCAGCTTAGGAGGGGGAAGTGTGTCCTACAATGAGCAGTTCTTC.

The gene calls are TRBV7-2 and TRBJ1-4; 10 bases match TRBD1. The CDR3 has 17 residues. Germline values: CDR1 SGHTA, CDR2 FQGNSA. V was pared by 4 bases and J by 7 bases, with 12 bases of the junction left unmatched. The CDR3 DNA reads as TGTGCCAGCAGCTCAACCCTGACAGGGGGCGCAGGTGAAAAACTGTTTTTT. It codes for CASSSTLTGGAGEKLFF.

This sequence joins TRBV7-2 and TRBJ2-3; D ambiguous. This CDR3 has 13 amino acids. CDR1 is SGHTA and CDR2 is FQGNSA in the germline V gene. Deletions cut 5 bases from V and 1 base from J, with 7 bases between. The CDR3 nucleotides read TGTGCCAGCAGCGAGCGAGGCACAGATACGCAGTATTTT. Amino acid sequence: CASSERGTDTQYF.

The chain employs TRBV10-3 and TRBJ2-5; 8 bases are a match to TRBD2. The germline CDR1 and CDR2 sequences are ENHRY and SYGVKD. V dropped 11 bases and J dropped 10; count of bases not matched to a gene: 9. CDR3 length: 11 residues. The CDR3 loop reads CAVGRGGVQYF. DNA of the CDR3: TGTGCCGTCGGACGGGGGGGCGTCCAGTACTTC.